What follows describes a single T cell receptor (beta chain). This clonotype was recorded a few times. Its antigen is not yet known. Within one base of it there is no much larger clone, and no base qualities were kept. Library generation was performed with 5' RACE. The instrument given in TCRdb is Illumina HiSeq 2500. A second PCR of about 6 to 11 cycles was run with a J-beta primer mix and a sample-barcoded 5' primer. A template-switch 5' adaptor carrying 12 random nucleotides introduced a unique molecular identifier onto each TCR beta cDNA molecule. Each sample yielded at least 2.5 million CDR3-containing paired-end reads. All of the RNA was converted into first-strand cDNA using the Mint cDNA synthesis kit, with a TRBC-specific oligonucleotide serving as the primer. After uracil-DNA glycosylase treatment, a first 18-cycle PCR used universal primers M1SS and BC2_uni_R on all cDNA. In the source study's methods: Each sample was normalized by randomly selecting 1 million high-quality reads, each carrying a distinct molecular identifier. Reads sharing molecular identifiers were discarded rather than binned into consensus sequences. MiTCR, set to a Q25 quality threshold and the strictest error-elimination algorithm, was used for CDR3 identification, clonotype clustering and error correction. A nonparametric unseen species model using Euler transformation provided a lower-bound estimate of total TCR beta diversity. In TCRdb, the public reads were trimmed at Q25 with fastp and aligned with MiXCR, with productive beta chains retained. All rows with the same CDR3 protein become a single entry with the most common DNA and genes. The V and J calls reflect TCRdb's pipeline rather than the authors' work. The sample yields about 1.8 million distinct CDR3 sequences; roughly 52% were counted once. Roughly 2% of the sample is in the top ten clones.

This sample is drawn from a study of blood T cells in healthy people across ages (dated by TCRdb to 2014 to 2015). Looking at the study overall: Template switching captured roughly one uniquely barcoded TCR beta cDNA molecule per two T cells in model experiments. To avoid experimental bias, donors of different ages were spread randomly across the sequencing lanes. Two additional independent replicas of 1 million unique cDNA reads from the same blood draw were analyzed for two donors (one aged 18 to 30 and one aged 80 or older). Donors were grouped into four age groups: young (average approximately 15 years), middle-aged (roughly 40), aged (around 60) and long-lived (just over 80). The study measured age-related changes in TCR beta repertoire diversity using deep sequencing normalized with unique cDNA molecular identifiers.

CDR1 and CDR2 are read off the germline V gene as MGHDK and SYGVNS. The V end gives up 3 bases and the J end 4 bases, leaving 4 bases in the junction not matched to a gene. Inclusive of the bounding cysteine and phenylalanine, the CDR3 is 17 residues long. The retained sequence is limited to the CDR3, 51 bases, with the frame set at the first base. Systemically healthy Caucasian individuals from Russia, 35 to 50 in total and aged roughly 6 to 95 years, were included as donors. Each donor gave 8 to 10 milliliters of peripheral blood, collected into EDTA-treated Vacutainer tubes. PBMCs were isolated by Ficoll-Paque density-gradient centrifugation, with at least 7 million obtained per sample. Total RNA was extracted from PBMCs with Trizol reagent, with at least 5.5 micrograms obtained per sample. Naive CD45RAhigh/CD27high T cell percentages were measured by flow cytometry on a PBMC aliquot from every donor.

Results the study describes overall, beyond this receptor: Compared with the aged group, the long-lived group had more naive CD4+ T cells, fewer expanded clones and increased TCR diversity, suggesting age selection. Because profiling used bulk unsorted PBMCs, naive and antigen-experienced compartments could not be compared conclusively. Observed TCR beta diversity per million T cells fell roughly linearly with age, and a significant reduction was already apparent by age around 40. A strong correlation was found between observed TCR beta diversity and the percentage of naive T cells measured by flow cytometry. Because donor CMV infection status was unknown, age-related changes in expanded clonotypes were potentially confounded. Estimates of total diversity from one million sequenced T cells were regarded as lower bounds and underestimates.

The chain employs TRBV25-1 and TRBJ2-1; TRBD2 agrees with 15 junctional bases. Input material: blood. The receptor was derived from a middle-aged woman in good health. The CDR3 has the sequence CASSDMGLAGGYNEQFF. The DNA reads TGTGCCAGCAGTGACATGGGACTAGCGGGGGGATACAATGAGCAGTTCTTC.